Listed here are 20 T cell receptor beta chains from one sample, sequenced in a study of T cell responses to AZD1222 COVID-19 vaccine. Repertoires were generated with immunoSEQ multiplex PCR, while TCRdb's copy carries only in-frame clones and drops some. The data hold more than 150,000 clones, with just over 85% observed a single time. The source material was peripheral blood, sampled on day 0 of AZD1222 vaccination. The origin of the receptors is an adult in good health.

The chain's CDR3 is CASSLAGGEQYF. In DNA, the CDR3 is TGTGCCAGCAGTTTAGCGGGGGGTGAGCAGTATTTT. The genes are TRBV27 and TRBJ2-3, with 8 bases matching TRBD2. J was trimmed by 11 bases and V by 2 bases; bases with no gene match: 3. The CDR3 sequence is 12 residues long. Germline values: CDR1 MNHEY, CDR2 SMNVEV (reference sequence).

The rearrangement joins TRBV5-4 to TRBJ2-1; 8 positions match TRBD2. Germline V gives CDR1 SGHNT, CDR2 YYREEE (reference sequence). This CDR3 has 15 residues. Trimming cost V 2 bases and J 7 bases; bases outside gene matches: 8. The CDR3 DNA reads as TGTGCCAGCAGCTTTGTCGGGAGGGACCTTAATGAGCAGTTCTTC. It codes for CASSFVGRDLNEQFF.

This clone has only one observation. DNA for the CDR3: TGTGCCACCAGTGCTCGGATGGACATCCCACGGCCAGATACGCAGTATTTT. Protein product: CATSARMDIPRPDTQYF. The genes are TRBV24-1 and TRBJ2-3, with D perhaps TRBD1 (5 bases). Trimming shortened V by 5 bases and J by 4 bases, and 21 bases separated the two germline ends. The CDR3 loop spans 17 amino acids. CDR1 and CDR2 from the germline V gene are KGHDR and SFDVKD.

This chain connects TRBV5-1 to TRBJ1-1; no definite D call. V lost 4 bases and J lost 4, with 14 bases in between. The germline V gene has CDR1 SGHRS and CDR2 YFSETQ. This CDR3 region has 14 residues. CDR3 in amino acids: CASSPLPGSTEAFF. The CDR3 region has the DNA TGCGCCAGCAGCCCCCTACCCGGGAGCACTGAAGCTTTCTTT.

CDR3: CASSYQGLSSYEQYF. CDR3 DNA: TGTGCCAGCAGTTACCAGGGACTCAGCTCCTACGAGCAGTACTTC. The V call is TRBV6-2 or TRBV6-3, the J call TRBJ2-7; possible D gene TRBD2, 6 bases. The CDR3 runs to 15 residues. V lost 2 bases and J 0 bases, leaving 11 bases between the germline ends. Germline V gives CDR1 MNHEY, CDR2 SVGEGT.

The J gene is TRBJ2-5, the V gene TRBV5-4; 7 positions match TRBD2. With V trimmed by 4 bases and J by 4 bases, 13 bases remained unmatched. The length of the CDR3 is 16 residues. Looked up from germline, CDR1 is SGHNT and CDR2 is YYREEE (reference sequence). CDR3 nucleotides: TGTGCCAGCAGCCCTTCCCCAAGCGGGACCTCAGAGACCCAGTACTTC. This gives the protein CASSPSPSGTSETQYF.

The rearrangement joins TRBV21-1 to TRBJ1-6; TRBD1 was called by the table and not checked on the DNA. TRBV21-1 is a known pseudogene. This CDR3 has 12 residues. CDR3 DNA: TGTGCCAGCAGACAGGGGGATTCACCCCTCCACTTT. It translates to CASRQGDSPLHF.

This chain uses TRBV28 with TRBJ2-7; the D gene is possibly TRBD1 (5 bases). Germline V gene lookup returns CDR1 MDHEN and CDR2 SYDVKM. The CDR3 has 15 amino acids. The V and J ends lost 1 base and 1 base respectively, with 11 bases between them. In DNA, the CDR3 is TGTGCCAGCAGTTTATCCCCAGGGCGATCCTACGAGCAGTACTTC. This sequence encodes CASSLSPGRSYEQYF.

About this clone itself: Additional DNA sequences in this sample encode the identical CDR3. The chain carries TRBV25-1 and TRBJ1-1, with a tentative D call TRBD1 (6 bases). The V end lost 3 bases, the J end lost 3 bases, and 8 bases lay between the germline ends. The CDR3 runs to 13 residues. Germline CDR1 is MGHDK and CDR2 is SYGVNS. CDR3 bases: TGTGCCAGCAGTGATAGGGGGTACACTGAAGCTTTCTTT. Translated: CASSDRGYTEAFF.

The chain is built from TRBV27 and TRBJ2-1, with 13 bases aligning to TRBD2. CDR1 and CDR2 from the germline V gene are MNHEY and SMNVEV (reference sequence). This CDR3 region has 15 residues. The trim removed 5 bases at V and 5 bases at J, leaving 3 bases unmatched. Here the CDR3 DNA reads TGTGCCAGCAGTCCCGGGACTAGCGGGAACAATGAGCAGTTCTTC. Protein sequence: CASSPGTSGNNEQFF.

CDR3 amino acids: CATSVGTGGTDTQYF. CDR3 bases: TGTGCCACCAGTGTAGGGACAGGCGGCACAGATACGCAGTATTTT. The V call is TRBV24-1, the J call TRBJ2-3; 8 bases agree with TRBD1. With V trimmed by 5 bases and J by 1 base, 4 bases remained unmatched. Germline V gene data show CDR1 as KGHDR and CDR2 as SFDVKD. This CDR3 has 15 amino acids.

The CDR3 is CASSLNPSGREYDEQFF. CDR3 DNA sequence: TGTGCCAGCAGCTTAAATCCTAGCGGGAGGGAATACGATGAGCAGTTCTTC. V is TRBV7-3 and J is TRBJ2-1; 12 bases map to TRBD2. The CDR3 length is 17 residues. V dropped 1 base and J dropped 8; count of bases not matched to a gene: 9. CDR1 is SGHTA, CDR2 FQGTGA, per germline. The full variable domain, its missing parts supplied by reference TRBV7-3 and TRBJ2-1, is GAGVSQTPSNKVTEKGKYVELRCDPISGHTALYWYRQSLGQGPEFLIYFQGTGAADDSGLPNDRFFAVRPEGSVSTLKIQRTERGDSAVYLCASSLNPSGREYDEQFFGPGTRLTVL.

This chain uses TRBV19 with TRBJ2-1; the match to TRBD1 covers 9 bases. The V gene's germline CDR1 is LNHDA and CDR2 SQIVND (reference sequence). V dropped 1 base and J dropped 6; count of bases not matched to a gene: 4. The CDR3 covers 15 residues. The CDR3 DNA sequence: TGTGCCAGTAGTATAGTACAGGGGGCGGCCAATGAGCAGTTCTTC. Protein sequence: CASSIVQGAANEQFF.

The V call is TRBV9, the J call TRBJ2-2; D ambiguous. The V gene lost 3 bases and the J gene lost 6 bases, with 12 bases spanning the gap. This CDR3 has 14 residues. Germline V lookup: CDR1 SGDLS, CDR2 YYNGEE. CDR3 protein: CASSASLLAGELFF. Here the CDR3 DNA reads TGTGCCAGCAGCGCCAGCCTCCTTGCCGGGGAGCTGTTTTTT.

This chain uses TRBV30 with TRBJ1-2; a possible D gene is TRBD1 (6 bases). V dropped 4 bases and J dropped 3 bases, with 21 bases sitting between them. CDR3 length: 16 amino acids. Germline-derived CDR1 and CDR2 are GTSNPN and SVGIG (reference sequence). The CDR3 spells CAWTTMLGGTDYGYTF. The CDR3 nucleotides are TGTGCCTGGACAACGATGTTAGGGGGAACTGACTATGGCTACACCTTC. The full variable domain, its missing parts supplied by reference TRBV30 and TRBJ1-2, is SQTIHQWPATLVQPVGSPLSLECTVEGTSNPNLYWYRQAAGRGLQLLFYSVGIGQISSEVPQNLSASRPQDRQFILSSKKLLLSDSGFYLCAWTTMLGGTDYGYTFGSGTRLTVV.

The chain recombines TRBV11-3 with TRBJ2-3; possibly TRBD2 for D (6 bases). V lost 5 bases to trimming and J lost 6 bases, with 15 bases between them. The germline CDR1 and CDR2 sequences are SGHNT and YENEEA. The CDR3 runs 14 residues. CDR3 sequence (DNA): TGTGCCAGCAGCAAACGGGACGGAGGGGATACGCAGTATTTT. It translates to CASSKRDGGDTQYF.

The CDR3 loop is CASSPTRSGELFF. CDR3 bases: TGTGCCAGCAGCCCGACTAGATCCGGGGAGCTGTTTTTT. The chain joins TRBV11-1 to TRBJ2-2; tentatively, D is TRBD2 (6 bases). Trimming pared 5 bases from V and 6 bases from J, leaving 10 bases between. Germline assignment: CDR1 SGHAT and CDR2 FQDESV (reference sequence). The CDR3 covers 13 residues.

This clone was recorded a few times. This rearrangement joins TRBV7-9 to TRBJ1-2, with D possibly being TRBD1 (5 bases). The CDR3 extends over 16 amino acids. CDR1 SEHNR and CDR2 FQNEAQ come from the germline V gene (reference sequence). Trimming cost V 1 base and J 0 bases, with 12 bases left between them. CDR3 sequence (DNA): TGTGCCAGCAGCTTAGATGTTGGGGCAGCTAACTATGGCTACACCTTC. This sequence encodes CASSLDVGAANYGYTF.

V and J are TRBV2 and TRBJ1-4; the D gene is possibly TRBD1 (5 bases). V was shortened by 5 bases and J by 0 bases, with 7 bases between the two germline ends. This CDR3 region has 14 residues. The germline gives CDR1 SNHLY, CDR2 FYNNEI. The CDR3 bases are TGTGCCAGCAGTTACAGGTCAACTAATGAAAAACTGTTTTTT. It specifies CASSYRSTNEKLFF. Combining the CDR3 with reference TRBV2 and TRBJ1-4 gives the whole variable domain EPEVTQTPSHQVTQMGQEVILRCVPISNHLYFYWYRQILGQKVEFLVSFYNNEISEKSEIFDDQFSVERPDGSNFTLKIRSTKLEDSAMYFCASSYRSTNEKLFFGSGTQLSVL.

This clone was observed a single time. J is TRBJ1-2 and V is TRBV9, with a possible D match to TRBD1 (5 bases). Trimming pared 0 bases from V and 9 bases from J, leaving 18 bases between. From germline, CDR1 is SGDLS and CDR2 YYNGEE. This CDR3 region has 15 residues. The CDR3 spells CASSVDPQDSLRYTF. CDR3 nucleotides: TGTGCCAGCAGCGTAGACCCCCAAGACAGTTTGCGCTACACCTTC.